The present T cell receptor beta chain was sequenced within a study of molecular identifiers for immune sequencing clone quantification. TCRdb processed the PCR reads anew with MiXCR; each CDR3 protein has one entry. The table includes approximately 550,000 distinct CDR3 sequences, 25% detected once. Germline lookup yields CDR1 SGHDN and CDR2 FVKESK. The CDR3 consists of 18 residues. V gave up 3 bases and J gave up 1 base, with 18 bases separating them. This clonotype has a handful of counts. Libraries used roughly 20,000 to 1,000,000 sorted naive CD8 T cells and 10%, 30% or 50% RNA input. The clonotype was recovered from a human donor in good health. Some libraries in this study had Jurkat cell RNA spiked in. The chain combines TRBV14 with TRBJ2-2; TRBD1 might be the D (6 bases). The sequenced sample consisted of naive CD8+ T cells from blood, with Jurkat cell RNA spiked in. The subset denotes: FACS-sorted CD8+CD4-CCR7+CD45RA+ naive T cells. In DNA form, the CDR3 reads TGTGCCAGCAGCCACCAACCAACCGGGACAAGGAACACCGGGGAGCTGTTTTTT. Protein product: CASSHQPTGTRNTGELFF.